This TCR beta chain was captured by sequencing in a study of blood T cell repertoires in COVID-19. Trimming cost V 5 bases and J 6 bases; bases outside gene matches: 7. The CDR3 length is 14 residues. Per germline, CDR1 MDHEN and CDR2 SYDVKM. The data were produced by immunoSEQ multiplex PCR, yet TCRdb's version contains in-frame clones alone and is incomplete. In the table there are tens of thousands of clones, more than 85% of which are singletons. The sequence was collected from a human donor with active COVID-19. The donor label of this sample is uncertain. This rearrangement joins TRBV28 to TRBJ2-1; 7 nucleotides agree with TRBD1. Sequencing input: peripheral blood. The CDR3: CASSPGQILNEQFF. The CDR3, as DNA: TGTGCCAGCAGTCCGGGACAGATCCTCAATGAGCAGTTCTTC.